This T cell receptor (beta chain) appears in the sequencing data of a study of circulating and synovial CD4+ cells in juvenile arthritis. Remarks on this clone: As yet, its antigen is unknown.

Findings and caveats of the study: Bulk blood CD4 samples held at least an order of magnitude more or fewer genomes than CPL.

The method was immunoSEQ multiplex PCR; TCRdb's version includes in-frame clones alone and lacks a portion of them. The sample has approximately 31,000 clones; over 90% are singletons. V was cut by 4 bases and J by 0 bases, with 17 bases left in between. The CDR3 sequence is 17 residues long. CDR1 SGHRS and CDR2 YFSETQ come from the germline V gene. Sequencing was done on a sample of CD4+ T cells from blood. This sequence joins TRBV5-1 and TRBJ1-3, with D possibly matching TRBD1 (6 bases). The origin of this receptor is a human donor with juvenile idiopathic arthritis. CDR3 loop: CASSAMTGPSSGNTIYF. In DNA, the CDR3 is TGCGCCAGCAGCGCGATGACAGGACCTAGCTCTGGAAACACCATATATTTT.